The 9 T cell receptor beta chains reported below all come from one sample, sequenced in a study of blood T cell repertoires in COVID-19. Sequenced by immunoSEQ multiplex PCR; TCRdb stores in-frame clones only, minus some. The top ten hold under 2.5% of the sample, which has over 100,000 clones, about 70% seen once. The sequenced sample was peripheral blood. The receptors originated from a woman in her 70s with acute or convalescent COVID-19.

This clone has only one observation. The gene calls are TRBV10-3 and TRBJ2-5; TRBD2 might be the D (7 bases). This CDR3 is 17 amino acids long. Between the trimmed V and J ends, which lost 8 bases and 5 bases, there was a span of 27 bases. Germline V gene data show CDR1 as ENHRY and CDR2 as SYGVKD. The CDR3 protein is CAIGGRGAGAGTETQYF. In DNA form, the CDR3 reads TGTGCCATCGGAGGACGGGGGGCAGGGGCGGGGACGGAGACCCAGTACTTC.

This sequence joins TRBV14 and TRBJ1-6; 8 bases are shared with TRBD1. V shed 4 bases and J 10 bases; nucleotides not matched to a gene: 6. Germline CDR1 and CDR2: SGHDN and FVKESK. The CDR3 has 14 amino acids. CDR3 nucleotide sequence: TGTGCCAGCAGCCTGACAGGGGCGGCCTCACCCCTCCACTTT. Amino acid sequence: CASSLTGAASPLHF.

Regarding this clone: Possible read error: a much larger clone is one base away. This specimen includes other DNA sequences encoding the same CDR3. The rearrangement links TRBV6-1 to TRBJ2-2; TRBD2 matches 7 bases. Germline CDR1 and CDR2: MNHNS and SASEGT. J was trimmed by 6 bases and V by 2 bases; bases with no gene match: 3. This CDR3 has 14 residues. The CDR3 DNA reads as TGTGCCAGCAGTGAATGGAGCGGGGCCGGGGAGCTGTTTTTT. It translates to CASSEWSGAGELFF.

This sequence joins TRBV24-1 and TRBJ1-3, with D hard to call. The CDR3 totals 10 residues. Trimming left V 8 bases short and J 8 bases short, with 6 bases between. The germline V gene has CDR1 KGHDR and CDR2 SFDVKD. The CDR3 DNA is TGTGCCACCACCCCAGACACCATATATTTT. It translates to CATTPDTIYF.

The rearrangement uses TRBV6-5 and TRBJ2-6; 8 bases fit TRBD1. Losses at the gene ends were 7 bases for V and 2 bases for J; bases not matched to a gene: 4. The CDR3 covers 15 residues. The germline gives CDR1 MNHEY, CDR2 SVGAGI. The CDR3 DNA follows: TGTGCCAGCAATATACAGGGGGCTGGGGCCAACGTCCTGACTTTC. This translates into CASNIQGAGANVLTF.

The V call is TRBV25-1, the J call TRBJ1-2; 7 bases fit TRBD1. In germline, CDR1 is MGHDK, CDR2 SYGVNS. The CDR3 is made up of 16 amino acids. Losses at the gene ends were 5 bases for V and 6 bases for J; bases not matched to a gene: 15. DNA for the CDR3: TGTGCCAGCAGTCCAGAAGATAAAGACAGGGCCCATGGCTACACCTTC. It translates to CASSPEDKDRAHGYTF.

V gene TRBV18 combines with J gene TRBJ1-1, with D possibly matching TRBD1 (6 bases). The V end lost 3 bases, the J end lost 4 bases, and 15 bases lay between the germline ends. The germline gives CDR1 KGHSH, CDR2 LQKENI. The CDR3 has 15 amino acids. Here the CDR3 reads CASSPTREGVTEAFF. Here the CDR3 DNA reads TGTGCCAGCTCACCTACGCGCGAGGGGGTCACTGAAGCTTTCTTT.

The rearrangement uses TRBV7-2 and TRBJ2-1, with 15 bases identical to TRBD2. The junction had 6 bases not matched to a gene; V was cut back by 1 base and J by 5 bases. This CDR3 spans 18 amino acids. Germline V gene sequence: CDR1 SGHTA, CDR2 FQGNSA. The DNA of the CDR3 is TGTGCCAGCAGCTTAGGGACTAGCGGGGGGGCGTCCCACAATGAGCAGTTCTTC. Its protein product is CASSLGTSGGASHNEQFF.

This sequence joins TRBV6-6 and TRBJ1-3; D is unclear. Deletions cut 6 bases from V and 4 bases from J, with 19 bases between. The CDR3 is 16 residues long. The germline CDR1 and CDR2 sequences are MNHNY and SVGAGI (reference sequence). Here the CDR3 DNA reads TGTGCCAGCAGCGGCAGAGGTCAGCTGGAAGGAAACACCATATATTTT. Its translation is CASSGRGQLEGNTIYF.